This is a list of T cell receptor beta chains from one sample in a study of T cell responses to AZD1222 COVID-19 vaccine. Repertoires were generated with immunoSEQ multiplex PCR, while TCRdb's copy carries only in-frame clones and drops some. The sample carries 140,000 or so clones, about 91% recorded once. The sequences come from peripheral blood, collected on day 0 of AZD1222 vaccination. The receptors were sampled from an adult in good health. The CDR3 runs from the conserved cysteine through the conserved F or W.

V gene	CDR3 length	CDR3 protein
TRBV28	13	CASSFSGPFGYTF
TRBV7-6	14	CASSLVSGRGYRIF
TRBV3-1/TRBV3-2	15	CASSQLKMISGELFF
TRBV19	15	CASSTSSGSTYEQYF
TRBV4-1	14	CASSLGTGGRGYTF
TRBV5-5	15	CASSLGSQDGDIQYF
TRBV27	12	CASSLLGQPQHF
TRBV4-3	15	CASSQDSSVSAEAFF
TRBV3-1/TRBV3-2	15	CASRGVAVSGSPLHF
TRBV12-5	11	CASGNQETQYF
TRBV7-9	15	CASSLGGTPNEKLFF
TRBV3-1/TRBV3-2	17	CASSQGAGDVSTDTQYF
TRBV29-1	12	CSAGTGSEKLFF
TRBV19	16	CASSIVELLNTGELFF
TRBV9	13	CASSPRLTDTQYF
TRBV19	14	CASRTGISSTEAFF
TRBV4-1	16	CASSYRGTGSSYEQYF
TRBV11-2	13	CASSLGQPNGYTF
TRBV19	13	CASRGSTNYGYTF
TRBV6-1	16	CASSAASGRIPNEQFF
TRBV28	15	CASKLGPPGNTEAFF
TRBV9	16	CASSVAPRTGKETQYF
TRBV30	18	CAWSVRGLAGGVWDEQFF
TRBV6-6	14	CASSQPGEKYEQYF
TRBV5-1	17	CASSLWPTSGSTNEQYF
TRBV5-5	17	CASSLERRLESPTEQYF
TRBV7-8	11	CASSIVLHQFF
TRBV6-5	15	CASSTRGTSPYEQYF
TRBV7-9	18	CASSSTSLRVPLLDTQYF
TRBV2	12	CANGQGGEKLFF
TRBV29-1	13	CSVEEVGGVEAFF
TRBV3-1/TRBV3-2	14	CASSHLEGFQTQYF
TRBV5-4	16	CASSPNRGVSGNTIYF
TRBV5-6	15	CASSAGLAGDNEQFF
TRBV6-6	17	CASSQKRPGQLFYGYTF
TRBV13	14	CASSLGQGVGTQYF
TRBV12-3/TRBV12-4	13	CASSLLDNYGYTF